This TCR beta chain is from a study of cytomegalovirus exposure and HLA in healthy donors. General study results and limits: Listed as cytomegalovirus-associated were 150 to 200 TCR beta chains.

Here immunoSEQ multiplex PCR was the method, and the copy in TCRdb shows in-frame clones only, minus some. The sample has about 56,000 clones; roughly 93% are singletons. V gave up 2 bases and J gave up 7 bases, with 14 bases separating them. CDR1 SGHDN and CDR2 FVKESK come from the germline V gene. This CDR3 has 14 residues. As to this clone: The antigen remains undetermined.

Sequencing used PBMCs. The chain combines TRBV14 with TRBJ1-2; D might be TRBD1 (6 bases). The sequence was obtained from a woman in her late teens or twenties in good health and CMV-seropositive. The CDR3 reads CASSQTRQASGYTF. Here the CDR3 DNA reads TGTGCCAGCAGCCAAACCCGACAGGCGTCTGGCTACACCTTC.